This record covers a single TCR beta chain. Stated time point: blood at routine non-recurrence follow-up after resection. This entry is derived from a study of spatial heterogeneity in lung cancer. Study as a whole: The donors comprised around 72 untreated early-stage non-small cell lung cancer patients. Available PBMC from follow-up, collected a median of roughly two years after resection, underwent sequencing.

Per the germline V gene, CDR1 is SGHTA and CDR2 is FQGNSA. The J segment lost 12 bases and the V segment lost 6 bases, leaving 2 bases of the junction unmatched. The CDR3 is made up of 12 amino acids. TCRdb passed the 5' RACE reads through MiXCR, listing each CDR3 protein once. The sample comprises about 94,000 distinct CDR3 sequences, approximately 19% of which are singletons, and roughly 22% rests with the top ten. The material sequenced was PBMCs, taken at follow-up. This chain links TRBV7-2 with TRBJ2-4; 13 positions match TRBD2. This TCR was sampled from a male donor with early-stage non-small cell lung cancer. CDR3 coding DNA: TGTGCCAGCAGGGGACTAGCGGGACGTCAGTACTTC. Translating it yields CASRGLAGRQYF.